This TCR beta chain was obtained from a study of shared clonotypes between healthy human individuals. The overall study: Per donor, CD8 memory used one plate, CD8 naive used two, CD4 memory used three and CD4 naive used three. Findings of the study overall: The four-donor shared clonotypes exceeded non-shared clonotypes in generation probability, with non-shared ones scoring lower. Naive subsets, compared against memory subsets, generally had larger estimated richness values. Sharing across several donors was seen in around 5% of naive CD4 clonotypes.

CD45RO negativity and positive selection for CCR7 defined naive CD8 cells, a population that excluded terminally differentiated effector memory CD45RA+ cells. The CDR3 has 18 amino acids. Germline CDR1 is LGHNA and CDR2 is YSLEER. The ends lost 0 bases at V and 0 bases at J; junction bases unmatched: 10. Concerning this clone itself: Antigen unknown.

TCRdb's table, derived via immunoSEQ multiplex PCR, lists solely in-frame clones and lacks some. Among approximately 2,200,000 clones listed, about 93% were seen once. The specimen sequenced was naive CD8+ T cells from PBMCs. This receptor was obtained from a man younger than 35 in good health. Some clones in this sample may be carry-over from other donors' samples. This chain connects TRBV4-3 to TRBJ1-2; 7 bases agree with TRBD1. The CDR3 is CASSQDLPGTVSNYGYTF. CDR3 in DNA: TGCGCCAGCAGCCAAGATCTCCCCGGGACAGTCTCTAACTATGGCTACACCTTC.